This T cell receptor (beta chain) came from a study of cytomegalovirus exposure and HLA in healthy donors. The germline V gene encodes CDR1 GTSNPN and CDR2 SVGIG (reference sequence). CDR3 length equals 13 residues. V was clipped by 0 bases and J by 5 bases, with 10 bases between them. The PCR made use of 60 Vbeta and 13 Jbeta primers. Sequencing used immunoSEQ multiplex PCR; TCRdb keeps in-frame clones, though not all of them. The sample includes about 170,000 clones, roughly 80% seen only once; the top ten take about 2.3%. Healthy bone marrow donors made up the donor group. The material sequenced was PBMCs. This TCR derives from a male donor in good health and CMV-seronegative. This chain uses TRBV30 with TRBJ1-1; D is uncertain. CDR3 residues: CAWSVTGETEAFF. In nucleotides, the CDR3 is TGTGCCTGGAGTGTAACTGGGGAGACTGAAGCTTTCTTT.